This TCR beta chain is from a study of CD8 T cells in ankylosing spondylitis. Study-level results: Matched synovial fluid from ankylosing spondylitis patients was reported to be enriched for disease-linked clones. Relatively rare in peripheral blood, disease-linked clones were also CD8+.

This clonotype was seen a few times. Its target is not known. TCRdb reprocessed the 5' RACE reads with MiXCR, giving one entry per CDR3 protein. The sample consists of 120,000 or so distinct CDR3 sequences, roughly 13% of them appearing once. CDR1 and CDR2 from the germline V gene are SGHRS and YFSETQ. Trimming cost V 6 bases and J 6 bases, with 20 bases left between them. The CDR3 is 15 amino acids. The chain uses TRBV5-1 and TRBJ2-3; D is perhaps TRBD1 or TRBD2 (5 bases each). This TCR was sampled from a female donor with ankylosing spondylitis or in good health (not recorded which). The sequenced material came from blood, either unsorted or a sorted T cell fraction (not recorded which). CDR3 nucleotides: TGCGCCAGCAACCTGGGACCAAGTGGCGCCGATACGCAGTATTTT. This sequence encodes CASNLGPSGADTQYF.